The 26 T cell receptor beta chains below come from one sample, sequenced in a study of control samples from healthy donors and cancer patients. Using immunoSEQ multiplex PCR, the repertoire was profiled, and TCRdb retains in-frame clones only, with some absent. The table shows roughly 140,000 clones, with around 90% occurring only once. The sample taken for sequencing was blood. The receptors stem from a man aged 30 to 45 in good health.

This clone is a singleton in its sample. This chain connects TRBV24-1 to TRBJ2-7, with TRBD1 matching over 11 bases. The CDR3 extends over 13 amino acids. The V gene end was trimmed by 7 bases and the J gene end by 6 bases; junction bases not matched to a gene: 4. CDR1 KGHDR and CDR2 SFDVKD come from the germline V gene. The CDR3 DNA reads TGTGCCACCAGCGGGACAGGGGGGGCCGAGCAGTACTTC. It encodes CATSGTGGAEQYF.

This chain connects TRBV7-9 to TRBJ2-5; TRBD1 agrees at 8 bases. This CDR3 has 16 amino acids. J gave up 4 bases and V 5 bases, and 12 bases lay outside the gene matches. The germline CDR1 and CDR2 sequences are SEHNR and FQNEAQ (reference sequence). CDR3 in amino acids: CASSLRTGSLGETQYF. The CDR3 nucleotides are TGTGCCAGCAGCCTCAGGACAGGGAGTTTAGGAGAGACCCAGTACTTC.

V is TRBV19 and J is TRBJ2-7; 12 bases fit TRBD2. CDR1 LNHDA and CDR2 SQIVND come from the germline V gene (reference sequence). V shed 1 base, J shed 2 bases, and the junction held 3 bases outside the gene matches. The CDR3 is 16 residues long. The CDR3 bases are TGTGCCAGTAGTATAGGGGCTAGCGGGAGGGCCTACGAGCAGTACTTC. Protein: CASSIGASGRAYEQYF.

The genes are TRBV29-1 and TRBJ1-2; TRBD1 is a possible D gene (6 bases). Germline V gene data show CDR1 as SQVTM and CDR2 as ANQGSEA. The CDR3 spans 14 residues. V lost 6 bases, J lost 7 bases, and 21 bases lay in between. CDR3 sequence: CSVPKGGRESGYTF. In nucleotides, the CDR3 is TGCAGCGTCCCAAAGGGGGGCAGGGAGTCTGGCTACACCTTC. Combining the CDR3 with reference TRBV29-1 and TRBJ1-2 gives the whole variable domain SAVISQKPSRDICQRGTSLTIQCQVDSQVTMMFWYRQQPGQSLTLIATANQGSEATYESGFVIDKFPISRPNLTFSTLTVSNMSPEDSSIYLCSVPKGGRESGYTFGSGTRLTVV.

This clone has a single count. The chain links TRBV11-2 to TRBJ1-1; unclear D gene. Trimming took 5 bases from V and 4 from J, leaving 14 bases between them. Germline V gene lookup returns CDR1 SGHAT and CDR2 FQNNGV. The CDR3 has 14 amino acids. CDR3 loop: CASSHSGVGTEAFF. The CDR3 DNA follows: TGTGCCAGCAGCCACTCCGGGGTGGGCACTGAAGCTTTCTTT.

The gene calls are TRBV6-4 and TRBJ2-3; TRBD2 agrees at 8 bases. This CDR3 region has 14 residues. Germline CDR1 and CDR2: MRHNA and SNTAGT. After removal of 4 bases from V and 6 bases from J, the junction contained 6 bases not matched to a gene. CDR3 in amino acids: CASSGAGGTDTQYF. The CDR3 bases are TGTGCCAGCAGTGGGGCGGGGGGAACCGATACGCAGTATTTT.

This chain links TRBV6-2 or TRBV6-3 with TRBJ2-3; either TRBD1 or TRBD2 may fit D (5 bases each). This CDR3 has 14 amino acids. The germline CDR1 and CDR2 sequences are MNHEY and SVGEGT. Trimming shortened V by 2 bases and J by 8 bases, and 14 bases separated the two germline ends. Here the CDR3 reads CASSYGTTLGTQYF. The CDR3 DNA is TGTGCCAGCAGTTACGGGACCACCCTAGGTACGCAGTATTTT.

CDR3 loop: CASSLGGLNTGELFF. The CDR3 nucleotides are TGTGCCAGCAGCTTAGGGGGGCTAAACACCGGGGAGCTGTTTTTT. This chain joins TRBV7-6 and TRBJ2-2; weak D call: TRBD1 (6 bases). V shed 1 base and J shed 2 bases, with 8 bases lying between them. This CDR3 comprises 15 residues. From germline, CDR1 is SGHVS and CDR2 FNYEAQ.

The CDR3 loop reads CASSVGIDRMYEQYF. As DNA, the CDR3 is TGTGCCAGCAGCGTAGGCATAGACAGGATGTACGAGCAGTACTTC. This rearrangement joins TRBV9 to TRBJ2-7; tentatively, D is TRBD1 (6 bases). V gave up 0 bases and J gave up 4 bases, with 14 bases separating them. The germline gives CDR1 SGDLS, CDR2 YYNGEE. CDR3 length: 15 amino acids. Based on the CDR3 plus reference TRBV9 and TRBJ2-7, the full variable domain is DSGVTQTPKHLITATGQRVTLRCSPRSGDLSVYWYQQSLDQGLQFLIQYYNGEERAKGNILERFSAQQFPDLHSELNLSSLELGDSALYFCASSVGIDRMYEQYFGPGTRLTVT.

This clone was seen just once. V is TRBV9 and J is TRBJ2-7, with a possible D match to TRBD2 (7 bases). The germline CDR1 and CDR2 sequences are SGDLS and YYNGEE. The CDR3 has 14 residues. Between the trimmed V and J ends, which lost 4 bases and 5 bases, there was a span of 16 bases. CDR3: CASSPHGGADEQYF. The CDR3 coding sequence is TGTGCCAGCAGCCCCCATGGGGGGGCCGACGAGCAGTACTTC.

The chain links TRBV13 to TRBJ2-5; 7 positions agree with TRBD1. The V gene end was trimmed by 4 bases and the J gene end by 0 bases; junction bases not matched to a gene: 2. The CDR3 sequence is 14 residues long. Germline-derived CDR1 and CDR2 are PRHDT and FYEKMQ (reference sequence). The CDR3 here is CASSYDRDQETQYF. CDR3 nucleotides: TGTGCCAGCAGCTACGACAGGGACCAAGAGACCCAGTACTTC.

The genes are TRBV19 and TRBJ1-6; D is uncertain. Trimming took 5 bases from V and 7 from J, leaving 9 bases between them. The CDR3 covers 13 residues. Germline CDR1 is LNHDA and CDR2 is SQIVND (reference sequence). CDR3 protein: CASSRTGNSPLHF. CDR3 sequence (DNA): TGTGCCAGTAGTCGGACCGGGAATTCACCCCTCCACTTT.

CDR3 DNA sequence: TGTGCCACCAGTGACCCGGGACTAGGGCCCTCCTTGGGGGAGCTGTTTTTT. Its translation: CATSDPGLGPSLGELFF. The V gene is TRBV24-1, the J gene TRBJ2-2; 8 bases line up with TRBD2. The CDR3 length is 17 residues. V shed 4 bases and J 8 bases; nucleotides not matched to a gene: 14. Looked up from germline, CDR1 is KGHDR and CDR2 is SFDVKD.

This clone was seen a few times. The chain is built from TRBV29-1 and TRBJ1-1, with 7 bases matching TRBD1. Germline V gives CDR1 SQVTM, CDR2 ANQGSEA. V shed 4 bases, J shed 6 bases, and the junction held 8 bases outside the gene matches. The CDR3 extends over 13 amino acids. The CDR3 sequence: CSVGQGDGSEAFF. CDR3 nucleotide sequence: TGCAGCGTTGGACAGGGTGATGGCTCTGAAGCTTTCTTT.

DNA of the CDR3: TGTGCCATCAGTGAGGGGTCTCTCAGCAATCAGCCCCAGCATTTT. Amino acids: CAISEGSLSNQPQHF. This sequence joins TRBV10-3 and TRBJ1-5; D call uncertain. The CDR3 is made up of 15 amino acids. The V end was cut by 2 bases, the J end by 1 base, with 9 bases between. Germline V CDR1 and CDR2: ENHRY, SYGVKD.

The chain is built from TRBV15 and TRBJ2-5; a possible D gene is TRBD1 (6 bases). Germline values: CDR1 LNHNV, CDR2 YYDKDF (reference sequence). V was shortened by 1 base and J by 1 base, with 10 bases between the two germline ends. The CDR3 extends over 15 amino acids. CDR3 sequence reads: CATSRGQVTQETQYF. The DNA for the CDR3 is TGTGCCACCAGCAGAGGACAGGTGACCCAAGAGACCCAGTACTTC. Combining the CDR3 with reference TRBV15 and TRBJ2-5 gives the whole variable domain DAMVIQNPRYQVTQFGKPVTLSCSQTLNHNVMYWYQQKSSQAPKLLFHYYDKDFNNEADTPDNFQSRRPNTSFCFLDIRSPGLGDTAMYLCATSRGQVTQETQYFGPGTRLLVL.

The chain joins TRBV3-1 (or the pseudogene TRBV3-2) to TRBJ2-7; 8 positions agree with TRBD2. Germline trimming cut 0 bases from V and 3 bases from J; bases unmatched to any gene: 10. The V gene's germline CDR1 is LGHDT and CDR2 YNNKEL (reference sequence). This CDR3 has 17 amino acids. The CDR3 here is CASSQDASGHPYYEQYF. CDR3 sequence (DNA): TGTGCCAGCAGCCAAGACGCTAGCGGGCATCCTTACTACGAGCAGTACTTC.

The CDR3 region is CASRQGSFSGELFF. The CDR3 nucleotides read TGTGCCAGCCGACAGGGGAGTTTTTCCGGGGAGCTGTTTTTT. This chain connects TRBV19 to TRBJ2-2, with 8 bases matching TRBD1. This CDR3 is 14 amino acids long. Unmatched junction bases numbered 9, after V lost 9 bases and J lost 6 bases. Germline CDR1 and CDR2: LNHDA and SQIVND (reference sequence).

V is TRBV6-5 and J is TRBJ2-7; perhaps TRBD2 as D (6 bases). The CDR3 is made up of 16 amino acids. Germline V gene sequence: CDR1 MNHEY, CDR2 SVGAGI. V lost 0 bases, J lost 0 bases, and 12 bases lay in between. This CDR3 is CASSYSPGSSSYEQYF. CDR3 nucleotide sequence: TGTGCCAGCAGTTACTCTCCCGGGAGTAGCTCCTACGAGCAGTACTTC.

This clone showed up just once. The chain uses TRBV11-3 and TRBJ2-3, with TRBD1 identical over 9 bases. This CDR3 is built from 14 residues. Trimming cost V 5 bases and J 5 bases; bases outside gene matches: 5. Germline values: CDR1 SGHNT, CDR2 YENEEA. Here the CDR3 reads CASSPRQGEDTQYF. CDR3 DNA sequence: TGTGCCAGCAGCCCCAGACAGGGGGAAGATACGCAGTATTTT.

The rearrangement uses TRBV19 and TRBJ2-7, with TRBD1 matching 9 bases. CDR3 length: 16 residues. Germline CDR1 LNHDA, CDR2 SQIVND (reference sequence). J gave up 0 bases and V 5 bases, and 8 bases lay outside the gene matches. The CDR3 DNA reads TGTGCCAGTAGTCCAGGGACAGGGCAAAGCTCCTACGAGCAGTACTTC. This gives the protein CASSPGTGQSSYEQYF.

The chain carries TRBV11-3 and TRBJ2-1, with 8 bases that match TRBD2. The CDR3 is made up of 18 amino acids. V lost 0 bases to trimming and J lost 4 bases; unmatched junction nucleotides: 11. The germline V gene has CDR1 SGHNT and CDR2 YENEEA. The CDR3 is CASSLDPPGRGAYNEQFF. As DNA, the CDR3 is TGTGCCAGCAGCTTAGACCCCCCCGGGCGGGGGGCTTACAATGAGCAGTTCTTC.

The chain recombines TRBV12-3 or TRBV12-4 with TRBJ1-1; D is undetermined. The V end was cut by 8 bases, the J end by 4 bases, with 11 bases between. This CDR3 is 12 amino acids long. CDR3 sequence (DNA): TGTGCCAGCCTAGAGGGCGGCACTGAAGCTTTCTTT. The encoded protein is CASLEGGTEAFF.

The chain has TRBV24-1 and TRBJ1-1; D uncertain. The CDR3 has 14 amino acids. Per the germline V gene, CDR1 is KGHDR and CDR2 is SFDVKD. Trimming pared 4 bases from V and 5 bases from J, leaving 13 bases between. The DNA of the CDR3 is TGTGCCACCAGTGACCCGGGGTCGGGGACTGAAGCTTTCTTT. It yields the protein CATSDPGSGTEAFF.

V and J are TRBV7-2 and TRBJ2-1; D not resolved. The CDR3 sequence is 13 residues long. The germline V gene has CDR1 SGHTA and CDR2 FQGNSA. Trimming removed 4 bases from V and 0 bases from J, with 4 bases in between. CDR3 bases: TGTGCCAGCAGCTCGAGCTCCTACAATGAGCAGTTCTTC. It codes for CASSSSSYNEQFF.

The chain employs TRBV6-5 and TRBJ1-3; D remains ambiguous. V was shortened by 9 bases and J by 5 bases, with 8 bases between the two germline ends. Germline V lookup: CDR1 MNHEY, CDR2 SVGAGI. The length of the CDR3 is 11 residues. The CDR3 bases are TGTGCCAGTGGAGGGCGAAACACCATATATTTT. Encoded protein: CASGGRNTIYF.